This T cell receptor (beta chain) was documented in a study of T cells in Graves' hyperthyroidism and ophthalmopathy. Amplified regions were TCR beta CDR3 sequences from RNA transcripts. The HTBI set primed first-round TCR CDR3 RT-PCR. TCRdb processed the multiplex PCR reads anew with MiXCR; each CDR3 protein has one entry. The sample shows around 690,000 distinct CDR3 sequences, 15% to 20% of them seen only once. Germline V gives CDR1 MNHNS, CDR2 SASEGT. Trimming left V 5 bases short and J 2 bases short, with 10 bases between. This CDR3 spans 15 amino acids. The study's findings and limits: Peripheral blood also featured most of the thyroid clonotypes expanded above 0.001. The model foresaw ophthalmopathy a median roughly 6 months prior to onset.

Details on this clonotype: Its antigen remains unknown.

The chain recombines TRBV6-1 with TRBJ2-6; D is unresolved. The source material was blood. The receptor's source is a man aged 45-65 years with Graves' hyperthyroidism. The CDR3 bases are TGTGCCAGCAGTCTAGGAGCTCCTGGGGCCAACGTCCTGACTTTC. This encodes CASSLGAPGANVLTF.